This TCR beta chain was recovered during a study of CD8 T cells in ankylosing spondylitis. Generation of TCR beta libraries employed quantitative 5'-RACE incorporating molecular barcodes. TCRdb recomputed calls from the 5' RACE reads with MiXCR, one row per CDR3 protein. The sample lists 200,000 to 250,000 distinct CDR3 sequences; around a tenth were seen once. Of note for this clonotype: Its antigen remains unknown.

Points from the study as a whole: Before this, some motif variants had been reported in reactive arthritis synovial fluid and blood. In ankylosing spondylitis patients, matched synovial fluid reportedly showed significant enrichment of disease-linked clones. There was a TCR beta motif, made of several highly homologous variants, that appeared characteristic of ankylosing spondylitis blood.

Input material: blood, either unsorted or a sorted T cell fraction (not recorded which). The origin of this receptor is a male donor with ankylosing spondylitis or in good health (not recorded which).

The CDR3 sequence is CASSFALGVEAFF. As DNA, the CDR3 is TGTGCCAGCAGTTTCGCGTTGGGAGTAGAAGCTTTCTTT. V usage is TRBV12-3 or TRBV12-4 and J usage is TRBJ1-1; D gene ambiguous. V lost 3 bases, J lost 8 bases, and 13 bases lay in between. The CDR3 contains 13 residues.